The 5 T cell receptor beta chains below all came from one sample that was sequenced in a study of early T cells in non-severe SARS-CoV-2 infection. Using its own MiXCR run on the 5' RACE reads, TCRdb lists one record per CDR3 protein. The table has under 100,000 distinct CDR3 sequences, more than 9.5% seen once. Sequencing input: whole blood. The receptors stem from an adult who was a healthcare worker with PCR-confirmed SARS-CoV-2 infection or an uninfected control (not recorded which).

This clonotype came up a few times. The rearrangement links TRBV6-6 to TRBJ2-7, with D perhaps being TRBD1 or TRBD2 (5 bases each). From germline, CDR1 is MNHNY and CDR2 SVGAGI (reference sequence). V was clipped by 7 bases and J by 7 bases, with 17 bases between them. This CDR3 has 13 residues. DNA of the CDR3: TGTGCCAGCAACCCCAGGGCTTCGGGGGAGCAGTACTTC. This gives the protein CASNPRASGEQYF.

This clonotype has ten or more counts. The chain employs TRBV18 and TRBJ2-7; 11 bases are a match to TRBD2. CDR3 size: 16 residues. Germline CDR1 reads KGHSH; CDR2 reads LQKENI. With V trimmed by 2 bases and J by 2 bases, 5 bases remained unmatched. CDR3 sequence (DNA): TGTGCCAGCTCACCAGTCTCGGGACTAGCGGCCTACGAGCAGTACTTC. Its protein product is CASSPVSGLAAYEQYF.

This clonotype was detected only a few times. The chain recombines TRBV21-1 with TRBJ1-1; the tabulated D call, TRBD1, remains unverified against the DNA. TRBV21-1 counts as a pseudogene. This CDR3 spans 16 amino acids. This CDR3 reads CASSKGTAPLNTEAFF. Here the CDR3 DNA reads TGTGCCAGCAGCAAAGGGACAGCTCCGCTGAACACTGAAGCTTTCTTT.

The J gene is TRBJ2-2, the V gene TRBV5-1; D not certain. Per germline, CDR1 SGHRS and CDR2 YFSETQ. The CDR3 runs 14 residues. Trimming stripped 4 bases from V and 9 bases from J, with 16 bases between. DNA for the CDR3: TGCGCCAGCAGCCTTAATACCCTGACTTGGGAGCTGTTTTTT. This translates into CASSLNTLTWELFF.

The rearrangement uses TRBV29-1 and TRBJ1-1, with 7 bases matching TRBD1. V dropped 6 bases and J dropped 6; count of bases not matched to a gene: 10. The germline gives CDR1 SQVTM, CDR2 ANQGSEA. This CDR3 spans 13 amino acids. CDR3 sequence reads: CSVTQGEGAEAFF. The CDR3 DNA sequence: TGCAGCGTCACCCAGGGGGAGGGAGCTGAAGCTTTCTTT.